A single sample is the source of the 28 T cell receptor beta chains below, sequenced in a study of blood T cell repertoires in COVID-19. This table comes from immunoSEQ multiplex PCR, and its TCRdb copy is limited to in-frame clones, with some not included. The repertoire holds 250,000 to 350,000 clones, with over 80% as singletons. Sequenced: peripheral blood. These receptors came from a woman aged 50 to 65 with active or convalescent COVID-19.

The chain is built from TRBV28 and TRBJ2-3, with 10 nucleotides matching TRBD1. Losses at the gene ends were 6 bases for V and 9 bases for J; bases not matched to a gene: 9. This CDR3 is built from 14 residues. CDR1 and CDR2 from the germline V gene are MDHEN and SYDVKM. The CDR3 here is CASRETGGRRTQYF. CDR3 in DNA: TGTGCCAGCAGGGAGACAGGGGGCAGAAGGACGCAGTATTTT.

This clone has a handful of counts. This chain uses TRBV3-1 (or the pseudogene TRBV3-2) with TRBJ2-1, with TRBD1 matching 12 bases. This CDR3 region has 16 residues. V lost 4 bases to trimming and J lost 7 bases; unmatched junction nucleotides: 8. CDR1 LGHDT and CDR2 YNNKEL come from the germline V gene (reference sequence). The CDR3 is CASSPGTGGMRNEQFF. In DNA, the CDR3 is TGTGCCAGCAGCCCTGGGACAGGGGGCATGAGGAATGAGCAGTTCTTC.

The gene calls are TRBV4-1 and TRBJ1-1; D uncertain. The germline V gene has CDR1 MGHRA and CDR2 YSYEKL. This CDR3 spans 12 amino acids. Trimming stripped 1 base from V and 11 bases from J, with 11 bases between. The DNA for the CDR3 is TGCGCCAGCAGCCAAGTCGGGATTCGGGCTTTCTTT. This sequence encodes CASSQVGIRAFF.

The chain carries TRBV6-5 and TRBJ1-2; D not certain. Per germline, CDR1 MNHEY and CDR2 SVGAGI. CDR3 length: 14 amino acids. V lost 0 bases to trimming and J lost 2 bases, with 7 bases between them. The CDR3 nucleotides read TGTGCCAGCAGTTACTCAGAGGGAAACTATGGCTACACCTTC. Its translation is CASSYSEGNYGYTF.

The chain couples TRBV7-9 to TRBJ1-2; D is ambiguous. Germline V gene sequence: CDR1 SEHNR, CDR2 FQNEAQ (reference sequence). The CDR3 covers 15 residues. Trimming stripped 3 bases from V and 4 bases from J, with 15 bases between. CDR3 in amino acids: CASSLGPLVFYGYTF. The CDR3 DNA is TGTGCCAGCAGCTTGGGCCCGCTGGTTTTCTATGGCTACACCTTC.

V and J are TRBV19 and TRBJ2-1; 11 bases map to TRBD2. The CDR3 loop spans 15 amino acids. From germline, CDR1 is LNHDA and CDR2 SQIVND (reference sequence). With 7 bases clipped from V and 5 bases from J, the junction kept 7 bases outside the gene matches. Here the CDR3 reads CASTQTSGIHNEQFF. CDR3 in DNA: TGTGCCAGTACCCAGACTAGCGGGATACACAATGAGCAGTTCTTC.

The J gene is TRBJ1-1, the V gene TRBV9; 9 nucleotides match TRBD1. This CDR3 spans 18 amino acids. The ends lost 3 bases at V and 0 bases at J; junction bases unmatched: 12. The V gene's germline CDR1 is SGDLS and CDR2 YYNGEE. The CDR3 DNA reads TGTGCCAGCAGCGGAGAAGGACAGGGGCCTTTTTTGAACACTGAAGCTTTCTTT. The encoded protein is CASSGEGQGPFLNTEAFF. The full variable domain, rest sourced from reference TRBV9 and TRBJ1-1, is DSGVTQTPKHLITATGQRVTLRCSPRSGDLSVYWYQQSLDQGLQFLIQYYNGEERAKGNILERFSAQQFPDLHSELNLSSLELGDSALYFCASSGEGQGPFLNTEAFFGQGTRLTVV.

This chain joins TRBV24-1 and TRBJ2-7, with 7 bases aligning to TRBD2. Losses at the gene ends were 9 bases for V and 0 bases for J; bases not matched to a gene: 7. Germline V gene data show CDR1 as KGHDR and CDR2 as SFDVKD. This CDR3 is built from 14 residues. The CDR3 DNA follows: TGTGCCACCTCCCCTAGCGGAAGCTCCTACGAGCAGTACTTC. Translation: CATSPSGSSYEQYF.

This chain uses TRBV21-1 with TRBJ1-6; the table's D call TRBD1 went unverified against the DNA. TRBV21-1 is classified as a pseudogene. This CDR3 has 13 residues. The CDR3 bases are TGTGCCAGCAGCACCAGGGGTGGATCACCCCTCCACTTT. Amino acid sequence: CASSTRGGSPLHF.

J is TRBJ1-1 and V is TRBV5-1, with D unresolved. Per germline, CDR1 SGHRS and CDR2 YFSETQ. The germline V and J ends were trimmed by 0 bases and 4 bases, with 10 bases remaining between them. The CDR3 is made up of 14 amino acids. The CDR3 loop reads CASSLVGEITEAFF. In DNA, the CDR3 is TGCGCCAGCAGCTTGGTTGGGGAGATCACTGAAGCTTTCTTT.

This clone showed up just once. V usage is TRBV13 and J usage is TRBJ2-3; D remains unclear. Trimming stripped 0 bases from V and 1 base from J, with 8 bases between. CDR1 is PRHDT, CDR2 FYEKMQ, per germline (reference sequence). The CDR3 is made up of 15 amino acids. The DNA of the CDR3 is TGTGCCAGCAGCTTAGGGGGCTCCCGCACAGATACGCAGTATTTT. It translates to CASSLGGSRTDTQYF.

This clone appeared a few times. The rearrangement links TRBV30 to TRBJ2-3, with TRBD1 matching 7 bases. V lost 5 bases and J lost 5; bases outside the gene matches: 7. In germline, CDR1 is GTSNPN, CDR2 SVGIG (reference sequence). The CDR3 contains 13 residues. The CDR3 reads CAWEGQRKDTQYF. The CDR3 DNA is TGTGCCTGGGAGGGACAGAGAAAAGATACGCAGTATTTT.

The chain uses TRBV7-2 and TRBJ2-5; 9 positions match TRBD1. The CDR3 spans 15 residues. From germline, CDR1 is SGHTA and CDR2 FQGNSA. V was clipped by 1 base and J by 5 bases; unmatched bases: 5. The CDR3 DNA reads TGTGCCAGCAGCTTAGTGGGACAGGGATACGAGACCCAGTACTTC. Protein product: CASSLVGQGYETQYF.

The chain recombines TRBV28 with TRBJ1-5, with 7 bases identical to TRBD1. Germline V gene lookup returns CDR1 MDHEN and CDR2 SYDVKM. V lost 1 base, J lost 5 bases, and 20 bases stayed unmatched. This CDR3 has 20 residues. In DNA, the CDR3 is TGTGCCAGCAGTTTATTGCGGCTGGGCCTCAACAGGGGTCGGGATCAGCCCCAGCATTTT. It yields the protein CASSLLRLGLNRGRDQPQHF.

V is TRBV6-5 and J is TRBJ1-1, with D maybe TRBD1 (6 bases). CDR1 and CDR2 from the germline V gene are MNHEY and SVGAGI. CDR3 length equals 15 residues. Trimming took off 8 bases at V and 3 bases at J, with 19 bases between the two ends. This chain's CDR3 is CASVQGSGMYTEAFF. As DNA, the CDR3 is TGTGCCAGCGTGCAGGGGTCCGGGATGTACACTGAAGCTTTCTTT.

This clone occurred once. The rearrangement joins TRBV5-1 to TRBJ2-4; the match to TRBD1 covers 7 bases. The germline CDR1 and CDR2 sequences are SGHRS and YFSETQ. This CDR3 is built from 14 residues. After removal of 0 bases from V and 7 bases from J, the junction contained 4 bases not matched to a gene. In DNA form, the CDR3 reads TGCGCCAGCAGCTTGGGAGGGGGCGAGAACATTCAGTACTTC. This codes for CASSLGGGENIQYF.

The rearrangement links TRBV11-3 to TRBJ1-2, with D possibly being TRBD1 (6 bases). CDR1 SGHNT and CDR2 YENEEA come from the germline V gene. V lost 1 base, J lost 2 bases, and 14 bases lay in between. The CDR3 runs 16 residues. The CDR3 DNA reads as TGTGCCAGCAGCTTAGGAGATATAGGGACAAACTATGGCTACACCTTC. It is translated as CASSLGDIGTNYGYTF.

This clone was detected only once. This sequence joins TRBV3-1 (or the pseudogene TRBV3-2) and TRBJ1-3; maybe TRBD1 (6 bases). V was cut by 4 bases and J by 3 bases, with 19 bases left in between. The CDR3 contains 17 residues. Per germline, CDR1 LGHDT and CDR2 YNNKEL (reference sequence). The chain's CDR3 is CASSPRGGGHRGNTIYF. CDR3 DNA sequence: TGTGCCAGCAGCCCGCGAGGGGGGGGGCATCGTGGAAACACCATATATTTT.

This clone was recorded a few times. Within the sample, other DNA sequences also encode this same CDR3. The chain links TRBV7-9 to TRBJ1-4, with 7 bases fitting TRBD1. CDR1 and CDR2 (germline): SEHNR, FQNEAQ (reference sequence). V lost 1 base to trimming and J lost 6 bases; unmatched junction nucleotides: 2. The CDR3 loop spans 14 amino acids. The chain's CDR3 is CASSLGQGDEKLFF. CDR3 in DNA: TGTGCCAGCAGCTTAGGACAGGGTGATGAAAAACTGTTTTTT.

The J gene is TRBJ2-5, the V gene TRBV5-1; D not resolved. V lost 9 bases, J lost 2 bases, and 11 bases lay in between. This CDR3 contains 12 residues. In germline, CDR1 is SGHRS, CDR2 YFSETQ. The CDR3 here is CATALNQETQYF. The CDR3 DNA follows: TGCGCCACCGCGCTGAATCAAGAGACCCAGTACTTC.

The chain couples TRBV27 to TRBJ2-5; D is perhaps TRBD1 (5 bases). From germline, CDR1 is MNHEY and CDR2 SMNVEV (reference sequence). V lost 3 bases and J 5 bases, leaving 13 bases between the germline ends. CDR3 length: 14 residues. The CDR3 nucleotides read TGTGCCAGCAGTTTCTATGCAGGGAAGGAGACCCAGTACTTC. Protein: CASSFYAGKETQYF.

This rearrangement joins TRBV11-1 to TRBJ2-3; TRBD2 agrees at 7 bases. The ends lost 5 bases at V and 6 bases at J; junction bases unmatched: 14. CDR1 and CDR2 from the germline V gene are SGHAT and FQDESV (reference sequence). The CDR3 runs to 16 residues. The CDR3 region is CASSQTRLAGKDTQYF. CDR3 sequence (DNA): TGTGCCAGCAGCCAAACCCGACTAGCCGGGAAGGATACGCAGTATTTT.

The chain joins TRBV24-1 to TRBJ2-3; 7 nucleotides align to TRBD2. With 5 bases clipped from V and 1 base from J, the junction kept 5 bases outside the gene matches. Germline CDR1 and CDR2: KGHDR and SFDVKD. This CDR3 has 15 amino acids. CDR3 region: CATSGSGGRTDTQYF. CDR3 in DNA: TGTGCCACCAGTGGGTCGGGGGGTCGCACAGATACGCAGTATTTT.

This chain connects TRBV10-3 to TRBJ1-5; possibly TRBD1 for D (5 bases). Trimming shortened V by 0 bases and J by 5 bases, and 8 bases separated the two germline ends. Germline assignment: CDR1 ENHRY and CDR2 SYGVKD. The CDR3 sequence is 14 residues long. Here the CDR3 reads CAISESRVDQPQHF. The CDR3 DNA is TGTGCCATCAGTGAGTCCAGGGTTGATCAGCCCCAGCATTTT.

The chain uses TRBV7-2 and TRBJ1-6; 7 bases line up with TRBD1. Germline trimming cut 1 base from V and 0 bases from J; bases unmatched to any gene: 6. This CDR3 region has 18 residues. The germline V gene has CDR1 SGHTA and CDR2 FQGNSA. CDR3 protein: CASSLVGGQSSYNSPLHF. DNA of the CDR3: TGTGCCAGCAGCTTAGTAGGGGGACAGAGCTCCTATAATTCACCCCTCCACTTT.

V and J are TRBV21-1 and TRBJ2-3; the D call in the table, TRBD2, was not verified against the DNA. TRBV21-1 constitutes a pseudogene. There are 15 residues in the CDR3. CDR3 sequence: CASSVTGGVADTQYF. The CDR3 nucleotides are TGTGCCAGCTCGGTAACGGGGGGAGTCGCAGATACGCAGTATTTT.

The chain links TRBV7-9 to TRBJ2-2, with D maybe TRBD1 (5 bases). The V end lost 1 base, the J end lost 4 bases, and 22 bases lay between the germline ends. Per the germline V gene, CDR1 is SEHNR and CDR2 is FQNEAQ (reference sequence). The CDR3 runs 19 residues. This chain's CDR3 is CASSLVPTSGRAITGELFF. In nucleotides, the CDR3 is TGTGCCAGCAGCTTAGTGCCCACCTCCGGCAGGGCTATCACCGGGGAGCTGTTTTTT.

The chain employs TRBV7-3 and TRBJ1-6; D is perhaps TRBD1 (6 bases). The CDR3 loop spans 15 amino acids. V lost 2 bases and J 7 bases, leaving 12 bases between the germline ends. The germline gives CDR1 SGHTA, CDR2 FQGTGA. CDR3 coding DNA: TGTGCCAGCAGCTTACAAGCAGGGGACAATTCACCCCTCCACTTT. Its protein is CASSLQAGDNSPLHF.